This is a list of T cell receptor beta chains from one sample in a study of shared clonotypes between healthy human individuals. Method: immunoSEQ multiplex PCR; TCRdb's copy keeps in-frame clones and lacks some. The sample has over 2 million clones, about 90% seen once. Material: naive CD4+ T cells from PBMCs. The origin of the receptors is a man aged 18-30 years in good health. Some clones in this sample may be carry-over from other donors' samples. Both conserved end residues are part of each CDR3.

J	V	CDR3
TRBJ2-2	TRBV11-3	CASSLFGGANTGELFF
TRBJ2-3	TRBV15	CATSTDRARGQYF
TRBJ1-1	TRBV28	CASSLSPTEAFF
TRBJ2-7	TRBV5-1	CASSSQPGQLYEQYF
TRBJ1-4	TRBV6-5	CASSPGQGGGKLFF
TRBJ2-2	TRBV10-1	CASSDPGLPTGELFF
TRBJ2-7	TRBV2	CASRGEAPYEQYF
TRBJ1-1	TRBV19	CASSKDRGRGFKTEAFF
TRBJ2-1	TRBV5-1	CASSPRSSNARLWNEQFF
TRBJ2-3	TRBV29-1	CSVVWHPYSTDTQYF
TRBJ1-4	TRBV25-1	CASSEYSNEKLFF
TRBJ1-4	TRBV5-5	CASTKWGDNEKLFF
TRBJ1-2	TRBV7-9	CASSAQAAGGYTF
TRBJ2-1	TRBV7-9	CASSFSTGGPYNEQFF
TRBJ2-6	TRBV7-2	CASSFGQGVYLPGANVLTF
TRBJ2-7	TRBV6-5	CASMQGGGEQYF
TRBJ2-2	TRBV6-4	CASSAGGYTGELFF
TRBJ2-3	TRBV28	CASSWGTRTDTQYF
TRBJ2-7	TRBV6-5	CASRKLAGSSYEQYF
TRBJ2-1	TRBV7-2	CASRLAGGPPYEFF
TRBJ1-1	TRBV28	CASSSPTDNTEAFF
TRBJ2-3	TRBV11-3	CASSLQGQGVDTQYF
TRBJ2-2	TRBV28	CASTIGGFANTGELFF
TRBJ1-2	TRBV6-6	CASRTGEWYGYTF
TRBJ1-4	TRBV28	CASSLGQGFGEKLFF
TRBJ1-2	TRBV4-1	CASSQPTRSDGYTF
TRBJ1-4	TRBV4-3	CASSRERRRANEKLFF
TRBJ2-1	TRBV5-1	CASDPLVSGGAYNEQFF
TRBJ1-1	TRBV5-1	CASSLEGRGMNTEAFF
TRBJ1-4	TRBV29-1	CSVEPGTGGGKLFF
TRBJ2-7	TRBV2	CASKGNRDRVYEQYF
TRBJ2-5	TRBV28	CASSLAGDLKTQYF
TRBJ2-1	TRBV2	CASRQGGYNEQFF
TRBJ2-1	TRBV28	CASSLVLAATSEQFF
TRBJ1-2	TRBV28	CASSGGASYGYTF
TRBJ1-1	TRBV5-1	CASSLISRNKAFF
TRBJ2-5	TRBV6-5	CASSGAGVETQYF
TRBJ2-7	TRBV28	CASSFIPETGPSYEQYF
TRBJ1-1	TRBV7-3	CASSFSKNRGGTEAFF
TRBJ1-1	TRBV27	CASSFYRGLGTEAFF
TRBJ1-1	TRBV2	CALRRNTEAFF
TRBJ1-3	TRBV5-8	CASSLAGAGNTIYF
TRBJ2-7	TRBV2	CASSERSGSWYEQYF
TRBJ2-3	TRBV14	CASSQGDSRADTQYF
TRBJ2-1	TRBV5-1	CASSLGADNEQFF
TRBJ2-7	TRBV25-1	CASRDRQGRSEQYF